The 28 T cell receptor beta chains given below trace back to one sample, sequenced in a study of T cells after yellow fever vaccination. TCRdb called the 5' RACE reads again in MiXCR, with one record for every CDR3 protein. In the table there are some 300,000 distinct CDR3 sequences, about 10% of which are singletons. Material: CD4+ T cells sorted from PBMCs, obtained 45 days after the yellow fever booster vaccination. Every receptor here comes from a man between 18 and 29 years old who received the YFV17D yellow fever vaccine.

This chain links TRBV28 with TRBJ1-2; 8 bases line up with TRBD1. With 5 bases clipped from V and 1 base from J, the junction kept 3 bases outside the gene matches. CDR1 and CDR2 (germline): MDHEN, SYDVKM. This CDR3 is 14 amino acids long. The CDR3 nucleotides are TGTGCCAGCAGTCCGACAGGGGATAACTATGGCTACACCTTC. It translates to CASSPTGDNYGYTF.

The gene calls are TRBV5-1 and TRBJ2-1, with D perhaps matching TRBD2 (6 bases). V dropped 4 bases and J dropped 8 bases, with 10 bases sitting between them. This CDR3 has 12 residues. CDR1 is SGHRS and CDR2 is YFSETQ in the germline V gene. CDR3 in amino acids: CASSPEGYEQFF. The CDR3 nucleotides read TGCGCCAGCAGCCCGGAGGGTTATGAGCAGTTCTTC. The complete variable domain, with remaining parts taken from reference TRBV5-1 and TRBJ2-1, reads KAGVTQTPRYLIKTRGQQVTLSCSPISGHRSVSWYQQTPGQGLQFLFEYFSETQRNKGNFPGRFSGRQFSNSRSEMNVSTLELGDSALYLCASSPEGYEQFFGPGTRLTVL.

This clonotype appeared a few times. The rearrangement uses TRBV7-2 and TRBJ2-2, with D maybe TRBD1 (6 bases). Trimming pared 5 bases from V and 0 bases from J, leaving 10 bases between. The V gene's germline CDR1 is SGHTA and CDR2 FQGNSA. The CDR3 has 15 amino acids. CDR3 sequence: CASSRRTANTGELFF. For the CDR3, the DNA is TGTGCCAGCAGCCGAAGGACAGCGAACACCGGGGAGCTGTTTTTT. Full variable domain (remainder filled in from reference TRBV7-2 and TRBJ2-2): GAGVSQSPSNKVTEKGKDVELRCDPISGHTALYWYRQSLGQGLEFLIYFQGNSAPDKSGLPSDRFSAERTGGSVSTLTIQRTQQEDSAVYLCASSRRTANTGELFFGEGSRLTVL.

The CDR3 reads CASSPWTSGGDQGQYF. As DNA, the CDR3 is TGCGCCAGCAGCCCTTGGACTAGCGGGGGGGACCAAGGCCAGTACTTC. This rearrangement joins TRBV4-3 to TRBJ2-5; 15 bases are shared with TRBD2. The CDR3 sequence is 16 residues long. Germline assignment: CDR1 LGHNA and CDR2 YSLEER. J gave up 10 bases and V 4 bases, and 10 bases lay outside the gene matches.

This clonotype was recorded a few times. The gene calls are TRBV5-8 and TRBJ1-5; a weak D match, TRBD1 (6 bases). Trimming took 0 bases from V and 3 from J, leaving 10 bases between them. Germline V gives CDR1 SGHTS, CDR2 YDEGEE. The CDR3 covers 15 residues. The CDR3: CASSLGQAHNQPQHF. CDR3 DNA sequence: TGTGCCAGCAGCTTGGGACAGGCCCACAATCAGCCCCAGCATTTT.

This clonotype was detected only a few times. J is TRBJ1-1 and V is TRBV18; 7 bases fit TRBD1. CDR1 is KGHSH and CDR2 is LQKENI in the germline V gene. Unmatched junction bases numbered 9, after V lost 6 bases and J lost 5 bases. The CDR3 spans 14 residues. CDR3 in amino acids: CASSRLTGQTEAFF. In DNA form, the CDR3 reads TGTGCCAGCTCGCGCCTGACAGGGCAAACTGAAGCTTTCTTT.

The CDR3 nucleotides read TGTGCCATCAGTGCGGGGTACGAGCAGTACGTC. It codes for CAISAGYEQYV. The V and J genes are TRBV10-3 and TRBJ2-7; possibly TRBD2 for D (5 bases). Germline CDR1 and CDR2: ENHRY and SYGVKD. The CDR3 sequence is 11 residues long. V was pared by 4 bases and J by 4 bases, with 5 bases between.

The chain links TRBV5-1 to TRBJ1-2; the D is unclear. The germline CDR1 and CDR2 sequences are SGHRS and YFSETQ. Trimming removed 1 base from V and 2 bases from J, with 15 bases in between. This CDR3 comprises 16 residues. The CDR3 sequence is CASSLLDGLSNYGYTF. The CDR3 nucleotides are TGCGCCAGCAGCTTGTTAGACGGGCTATCGAACTATGGCTACACCTTC.

This clonotype appeared a single time. The chain is built from TRBV7-9 and TRBJ1-2; no clear D gene. Per germline, CDR1 SEHNR and CDR2 FQNEAQ (reference sequence). V was trimmed by 1 base and J by 4 bases, leaving 10 bases between them. The CDR3 is 14 residues long. The CDR3 here is CASSLDGDTYGYTF. CDR3 DNA sequence: TGTGCCAGCAGCTTAGACGGGGATACCTATGGCTACACCTTC.

This clonotype was counted only a few times. The chain carries TRBV5-6 and TRBJ2-2; 9 nucleotides line up with TRBD1. Trimming at V came to 0 bases and at J to 1 base, leaving 7 bases not matched to a gene. Germline-derived CDR1 and CDR2 are SGHDT and YYEEEE. The CDR3 runs to 18 residues. The CDR3 DNA reads as TGTGCCAGCAGCTTGGGCTTCCCGGGACAGGGGAACACCGGGGAGCTGTTTTTT. Translation: CASSLGFPGQGNTGELFF.

As DNA, the CDR3 is TGCAGATGCGGCGGGCACACTGAAGCTTTCTTT. Translation: CRCGGHTEAFF. V and J are TRBV20-1 and TRBJ1-1, with D unclear. CDR3 length: 11 residues. Germline V gives CDR1 DFQATT, CDR2 SNEGSKA (reference sequence).

This clonotype was counted at least ten times. The chain joins TRBV7-2 to TRBJ2-6; no clear D gene. Trimming removed 1 base at V and 0 bases at J, with 4 bases between. Germline assignment: CDR1 SGHTA and CDR2 FQGNSA. The CDR3 extends over 15 amino acids. CDR3 bases: TGTGCCAGCAGCTTAGACAGCTCTGGGGCCAACGTCCTGACTTTC. As protein: CASSLDSSGANVLTF. The full variable domain, completed using reference TRBV7-2 and TRBJ2-6, is GAGVSQSPSNKVTEKGKDVELRCDPISGHTALYWYRQSLGQGLEFLIYFQGNSAPDKSGLPSDRFSAERTGGSVSTLTIQRTQQEDSAVYLCASSLDSSGANVLTFGAGSRLTVL.

The chain couples TRBV28 to TRBJ2-1; TRBD2 aligns across 8 bases. This CDR3 region has 15 residues. Germline values: CDR1 MDHEN, CDR2 SYDVKM. The V gene end was trimmed by 7 bases and the J gene end by 4 bases; junction bases not matched to a gene: 9. CDR3 protein: CASIGTSGFYNEQFF. CDR3 coding DNA: TGTGCCAGCATCGGTACTAGCGGATTTTACAATGAGCAGTTCTTC.

This clonotype has more than one count but fewer than ten. The chain has TRBV5-1 and TRBJ2-7; 7 bases are a match to TRBD2. Germline V gene lookup returns CDR1 SGHRS and CDR2 YFSETQ. The CDR3 contains 13 residues. Trimming at V came to 4 bases and at J to 2 bases, leaving 3 bases not matched to a gene. CDR3 coding DNA: TGCGCCAGCAGCACAGCGGGGCCCTACGAGCAGTACTTC. The encoded protein is CASSTAGPYEQYF.

The chain employs TRBV5-1 and TRBJ2-3; perhaps D is TRBD1 or TRBD2 (5 bases each). Germline lookup yields CDR1 SGHRS and CDR2 YFSETQ. V gave up 4 bases and J gave up 5 bases, with 11 bases separating them. The CDR3 spans 13 residues. CDR3 residues: CASSRGGGDTQYF. For the CDR3, the DNA is TGCGCCAGCAGCCGCGGTGGGGGAGATACGCAGTATTTT.

This clonotype was counted ten times or more. This sequence joins TRBV6-5 and TRBJ1-5, with 7 bases that match TRBD1. Germline V CDR1 and CDR2: MNHEY, SVGAGI. Unmatched junction bases numbered 10, after V lost 6 bases and J lost 2 bases. The length of the CDR3 is 16 residues. CDR3 sequence (DNA): TGTGCCAGCAGCCCGAAAGGGGGCTATGGCAATCAGCCCCAGCATTTT. Amino acid sequence: CASSPKGGYGNQPQHF.

This chain connects TRBV6-2 or TRBV6-3 to TRBJ1-2, with 7 bases that match TRBD1. V dropped 2 bases and J dropped 4; count of bases not matched to a gene: 1. CDR1 is MNHEY, CDR2 SVGEGT, per germline. This CDR3 comprises 13 residues. As DNA, the CDR3 is TGTGCCAGCAGTTACCGGACAGGCTATGGCTACACCTTC. It is translated as CASSYRTGYGYTF.

Only a few counts were recorded for this clonotype. This chain uses TRBV7-2 with TRBJ2-5; tentatively, D is TRBD1 (6 bases). The V end lost 5 bases, the J end lost 5 bases, and 18 bases lay between the germline ends. The CDR3 is 15 residues long. CDR1 is SGHTA and CDR2 is FQGNSA in the germline V gene. For the CDR3, the DNA is TGTGCCAGCAGCAAGGGACACCCGTCTCAGGAGACCCAGTACTTC. This gives the protein CASSKGHPSQETQYF.

This clonotype was recorded a few times. The chain couples TRBV2 to TRBJ2-5; 10 bases align to TRBD1. The CDR3 contains 14 residues. Germline assignment: CDR1 SNHLY and CDR2 FYNNEI. V gave up 9 bases and J gave up 2 bases; unmatched junction bases: 6. The DNA of the CDR3 is TGTGCCAGTTACAAGGACAGGGGGCAAGAGACCCAGTACTTC. Translating it yields CASYKDRGQETQYF. Full variable domain (rest looked up from reference TRBV2 and TRBJ2-5): EPEVTQTPSHQVTQMGQEVILRCVPISNHLYFYWYRQILGQKVEFLVSFYNNEISEKSEIFDDQFSVERPDGSNFTLKIRSTKLEDSAMYFCASYKDRGQETQYFGPGTRLLVL.

The genes are TRBV6-2 or TRBV6-3 and TRBJ2-7; 8 positions agree with TRBD2. CDR3 length equals 13 residues. Germline V CDR1 and CDR2: MNHEY, SVGEGT. Trimming took 7 bases from V and 2 from J; bases not matched to a gene: 4. As DNA, the CDR3 is TGTGCCAGCAAGCTTAGCGGGACCTACGAGCAGTACGTC. Translating gives CASKLSGTYEQYV.

This clonotype occurred many times. V and J are TRBV12-3 or TRBV12-4 and TRBJ1-2; possible D gene TRBD1, 5 bases. The CDR3 runs to 11 residues. Trimming cost V 6 bases and J 8 bases, with 10 bases left between them. CDR3 region: CASRSGLGYTF. The CDR3 coding sequence is TGTGCCAGCAGATCGGGGCTAGGCTACACCTTC.

At least ten counts were recorded for this clonotype. This chain connects TRBV6-2 or TRBV6-3 to TRBJ2-7; 13 nucleotides match TRBD2. The CDR3 is 15 amino acids. Losses at the gene ends were 7 bases for V and 3 bases for J; bases not matched to a gene: 6. Germline CDR1 MNHEY, CDR2 SVGEGT. The CDR3 DNA sequence: TGTGCCAGCATTCCGGGACTAGCGGGGTTCTACGAGCAGTACTTC. Translated: CASIPGLAGFYEQYF.

The V call is TRBV7-3, the J call TRBJ2-3, with D possibly TRBD2 on 6 matching bases. Germline V CDR1 and CDR2: SGHTA, FQGTGA. The CDR3 is made up of 14 amino acids. V lost 3 bases and J 2 bases, leaving 9 bases between the germline ends. DNA for the CDR3: TGTGCCAGCAGCTTCGGCGGGGACACAGATACGCAGTATTTT. It yields the protein CASSFGGDTDTQYF.

This clonotype was picked up many times. The chain recombines TRBV3-1 with TRBJ2-2, with a possible D match to TRBD2 (5 bases). V was trimmed by 1 base and J by 6 bases, leaving 6 bases between them. Germline CDR1 reads LGHDT; CDR2 reads YNNKEL (reference sequence). The CDR3 is made up of 13 amino acids. CDR3 sequence reads: CASSQGTPGELFF. CDR3 sequence (DNA): TGTGCCAGCAGCCAAGGGACTCCCGGGGAGCTGTTTTTT.

A few counts support this clonotype. The chain uses TRBV20-1 and TRBJ1-1; a possible D gene is TRBD1 (5 bases). The CDR3 has 16 residues. Germline V gene sequence: CDR1 DFQATT, CDR2 SNEGSKA (reference sequence). V was pared by 1 base and J by 3 bases, with 18 bases between. CDR3 in amino acids: CSARGGEAGKYTEAFF. DNA of the CDR3: TGCAGTGCTAGAGGGGGGGAGGCAGGCAAGTACACTGAAGCTTTCTTT.

V is TRBV18 and J is TRBJ1-2; D remains unclear. Germline CDR1 reads KGHSH; CDR2 reads LQKENI. Deletions cut 3 bases from V and 4 bases from J, with 9 bases between. CDR3 length equals 13 residues. The CDR3 region is CASSPQETYGYTF. The CDR3 nucleotides are TGTGCCAGCTCACCGCAGGAGACCTATGGCTACACCTTC.

This clonotype was observed a handful of times. The chain is built from TRBV21-1 and TRBJ1-5. TRBV21-1 is shown as a pseudogene. This CDR3 is built from 20 residues. The CDR3 sequence: CASSKPSGHGTLYSNQPQHF. In DNA, the CDR3 is TGTGCCAGCAGCAAACCCTCGGGCCACGGAACCTTGTATAGCAATCAGCCCCAGCATTTT.

The chain combines TRBV12-3 or TRBV12-4 with TRBJ2-1; possible D gene TRBD2, 5 bases. Trimming stripped 2 bases from V and 3 bases from J, with 8 bases between. The CDR3 consists of 14 residues. CDR3 residues: CASSLSSLYNEQFF. The CDR3 nucleotides are TGTGCCAGCAGTTTATCTAGCCTCTACAATGAGCAGTTCTTC.